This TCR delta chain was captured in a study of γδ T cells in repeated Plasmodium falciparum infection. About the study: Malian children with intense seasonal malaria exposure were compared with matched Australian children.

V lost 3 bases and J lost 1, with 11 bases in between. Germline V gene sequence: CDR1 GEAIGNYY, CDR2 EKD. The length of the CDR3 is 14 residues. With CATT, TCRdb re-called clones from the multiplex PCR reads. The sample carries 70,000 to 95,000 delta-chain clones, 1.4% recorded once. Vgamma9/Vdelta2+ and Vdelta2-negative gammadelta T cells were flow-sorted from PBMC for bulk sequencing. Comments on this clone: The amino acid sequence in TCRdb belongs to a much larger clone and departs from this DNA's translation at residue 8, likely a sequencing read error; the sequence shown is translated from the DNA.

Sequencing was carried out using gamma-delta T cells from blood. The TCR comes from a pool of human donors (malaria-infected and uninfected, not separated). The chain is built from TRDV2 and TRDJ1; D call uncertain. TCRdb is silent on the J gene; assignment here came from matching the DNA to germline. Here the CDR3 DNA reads TGTGCCTGTGACCCGATTGCTTGCACCGATAAACTCATCTTT. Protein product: CACDPIACTDKLIF.